This TCR beta chain is from a study of shared T cell receptors in the human thymus. There are 17 residues in the CDR3. Between the trimmed V and J ends, which lost 2 bases and 0 bases, there was a span of 14 bases. The V gene's germline CDR1 is MDHEN and CDR2 SYDVKM. Some clones are missing from TCRdb's copy, which holds only in-frame ones; the method was immunoSEQ multiplex PCR. The sample includes about 660,000 clones, 87% of them seen just once. The data also belong to a second study, concerning human thymus T cells.

The sample consisted of thymocytes. The chain uses TRBV28 and TRBJ1-5; D remains ambiguous. This TCR derives from a boy in the first two years of life with a congenital heart defect. The CDR3 reads CASSLEGTDNSNQPQHF. DNA of the CDR3: TGTGCCAGCAGTTTAGAGGGAACAGATAATAGCAATCAGCCCCAGCATTTT.